The TCR beta chain described here comes from a study of identical twins. TCRdb itself ran the 5' RACE reads through MiXCR, one entry per CDR3 protein. The sample has hundreds of thousands of distinct CDR3 sequences; about 12% are singletons. This clonotype has only a few counts. Trimming at V came to 0 bases and at J to 3 bases, leaving 2 bases not matched to a gene. CDR3 length: 14 residues. Germline lookup yields CDR1 DFQATT and CDR2 SNEGSKA (reference sequence). This same sample was also taken into another study, of yellow fever vaccine responses in identical twins.

The TCR originated in a woman aged 18-29 years in good health. The rearrangement joins TRBV20-1 to TRBJ2-1; TRBD2 agrees at 7 bases. The specimen was CD8+ T cells sorted from blood. The CDR3 reads CSARESSGYNEQFF. DNA for the CDR3: TGCAGTGCTAGAGAGTCTAGCGGCTACAATGAGCAGTTCTTC.